A selection of T cell receptor beta chains follows, all from one sample in a study of shared clonotypes between healthy human individuals. Method: immunoSEQ multiplex PCR; TCRdb's copy keeps in-frame clones and lacks some. Here the sample spans approximately 710,000 clones, 90% being singletons. The sample taken for sequencing was memory CD8+ T cells from PBMCs. The origin of the receptors is a man in his late teens or twenties in good health. Some clones in this sample may be carry-over from other donors' samples. CDR3s include the opening cysteine and the closing phenylalanine or tryptophan. Fields, in order: V gene, J gene, D gene, CDR3 DNA, CDR3 protein. D genes are given only for firm matches.

V gene: TRBV30
J gene: TRBJ1-4
D gene: NA
CDR3 DNA: TGTGCCTGGAGGGCCAAGGTCAGGGGTAGGAATGAAAAACTGTTTTTT
CDR3 protein: CAWRAKVRGRNEKLFF

V gene: TRBV27
J gene: TRBJ1-1
D gene: TRBD1
CDR3 DNA: TGTGCCAGCAGCCTAACGCAGGGGGGGGGTACTGAAGCTTTCTTT
CDR3 protein: CASSLTQGGGTEAFF

V gene: TRBV4-3
J gene: TRBJ2-7
D gene: NA
CDR3 DNA: TGCGCCAGCAGTCTGGGACTGGACTCCTACGAGCAGTACTTC
CDR3 protein: CASSLGLDSYEQYF

V gene: TRBV4-3
J gene: TRBJ2-2
D gene: TRBD2
CDR3 DNA: TGCGCCAGCAGCCAAGATGTTTGGCGGGAGGGCCTAAGGCGGACCGGGGAGCTGTTTTTT
CDR3 protein: CASSQDVWREGLRRTGELFF

V gene: TRBV6-5
J gene: TRBJ1-5
D gene: NA
CDR3 DNA: TGTGCCAGCAGTTATGTCGGGGTCCATAGCAATCAGCCCCAGCATTTT
CDR3 protein: CASSYVGVHSNQPQHF

V gene: TRBV5-6
J gene: TRBJ2-5
D gene: NA
CDR3 DNA: TGTGCCAGCAGCTTGGGCAGTCTCGGGGAGACCCAGTACTTC
CDR3 protein: CASSLGSLGETQYF

V gene: TRBV11-3
J gene: TRBJ2-3
D gene: TRBD2
CDR3 DNA: TGTGCCAGCAGCCTCGGACTAGCGGAAGTTCCCACGGCTACGCAGTATTTT
CDR3 protein: CASSLGLAEVPTATQYF

V gene: TRBV9
J gene: TRBJ1-5
D gene: TRBD1
CDR3 DNA: TGTGCCAGCAGCCTGGACGACAGGGACAGTTTGTTGCAGCCCCAGCATTTT
CDR3 protein: CASSLDDRDSLLQPQHF

V gene: TRBV29-1
J gene: TRBJ1-1
D gene: NA
CDR3 DNA: TGCAGCGTTGAAGGGGATGGAACTGAAGCTTTCTTT
CDR3 protein: CSVEGDGTEAFF

V gene: TRBV19
J gene: TRBJ2-1
D gene: TRBD2
CDR3 DNA: TGTGCCAGTAGTAACATAGCGGGTCCCCCCAATGAGCAGTTCTTC
CDR3 protein: CASSNIAGPPNEQFF

V gene: TRBV7-8
J gene: TRBJ2-5
D gene: NA
CDR3 DNA: TGTGCCAGCAGCCCCATTGGGGGAGGAGAGACCCAGTACTTC
CDR3 protein: CASSPIGGGETQYF

V gene: TRBV5-4
J gene: TRBJ2-7
D gene: TRBD2
CDR3 DNA: TGTGCCAGCAGGGGCGGGGGGGAGCAGTACTTC
CDR3 protein: CASRGGGEQYF

V gene: TRBV2
J gene: TRBJ2-3
D gene: TRBD2
CDR3 DNA: TGTGCCAGAAGACTAGCGGGAGAGTCCCATCCAGATACGCAGTATTTT
CDR3 protein: CARRLAGESHPDTQYF

V gene: TRBV7-9
J gene: TRBJ1-1
D gene: NA
CDR3 DNA: TGTGCCAGCAACTCCCCCTATAACACTGAAGCTTTCTTT
CDR3 protein: CASNSPYNTEAFF

V gene: TRBV19
J gene: TRBJ2-2
D gene: NA
CDR3 DNA: TGTGCCAGTGGGGGGATGGTTTGGGGACCGAACACCGGGGAGCTGTTTTTT
CDR3 protein: CASGGMVWGPNTGELFF

V gene: TRBV7-6
J gene: TRBJ2-7
D gene: TRBD1
CDR3 DNA: TGTGCCAGCAGCTTAGGGACAGGGGGGTCCCACGAGCAGTACTTC
CDR3 protein: CASSLGTGGSHEQYF

V gene: TRBV4-1
J gene: TRBJ1-4
D gene: NA
CDR3 DNA: TGCGCCAGCAGCCGTTCGACGGACTTAGATAATGAAAAACTGTTTTTT
CDR3 protein: CASSRSTDLDNEKLFF

V gene: TRBV9
J gene: TRBJ2-1
D gene: NA
CDR3 DNA: TGTGCCAGCAGCGTGTCTCGCGGAGACTCCTACAATGAGCAGTTCTTC
CDR3 protein: CASSVSRGDSYNEQFF

V gene: TRBV16
J gene: TRBJ2-7
D gene: NA
CDR3 DNA: TGTGCCAGCAGCCAATTTGACGAGCAGTACTTC
CDR3 protein: CASSQFDEQYF

V gene: TRBV4-2
J gene: TRBJ2-1
D gene: NA
CDR3 DNA: TGTGCCAGCAGCCACCTAGCTCCGGGTAATGAGCAGTTCTTC
CDR3 protein: CASSHLAPGNEQFF

V gene: TRBV7-9
J gene: TRBJ1-2
D gene: NA
CDR3 DNA: TGTGCCAGCTCCAGGGTCGGCTACACCTTC
CDR3 protein: CASSRVGYTF

V gene: TRBV6-6
J gene: TRBJ1-1
D gene: TRBD1
CDR3 DNA: TGTGCCAGCAGCTCTGCGGGACAGGGTCTAAAAGCTTTCTTT
CDR3 protein: CASSSAGQGLKAFF

V gene: TRBV15
J gene: TRBJ2-2
D gene: NA
CDR3 DNA: TGTGCCACCAGCAGGACAGCTGCCACCGGGGAGCTGTTTTTT
CDR3 protein: CATSRTAATGELFF

V gene: TRBV21-1
J gene: TRBJ2-1
D gene: NA
CDR3 DNA: TGTGCCAGCGGGACCGGGACAGAATGTAATAACTACAATGAGCAGTTCTTC
CDR3 protein: CASGTGTECNNYNEQFF

V gene: TRBV7-9
J gene: TRBJ1-4
D gene: NA
CDR3 DNA: TGTGCCAGCAGCTTAGTAGTCGGGAATGAAAAACTGTTTTTT
CDR3 protein: CASSLVVGNEKLFF